One sample yielded the 30 T cell receptor beta chains listed below, sequenced in a study of blood T cell repertoires in COVID-19. Assay: immunoSEQ multiplex PCR; the TCRdb copy retains only in-frame clones and omits some. The profile covers hundreds of thousands of clones, with 75% to 90% appearing a single time and roughly 1% taken by the ten largest. The sequencing sample was made of PBMCs or T cells enriched from blood (not recorded which). The receptor set was obtained from a man between 18 and 35 years old who had recovered from COVID-19.

V and J are TRBV9 and TRBJ2-1; no clear D gene. V gave up 0 bases and J gave up 9 bases, with 13 bases separating them. CDR3 size: 14 residues. CDR1 and CDR2 (germline): SGDLS, YYNGEE. The CDR3 here is CASSVDWAPGEQFF. CDR3 coding DNA: TGTGCCAGCAGCGTAGATTGGGCTCCCGGTGAGCAGTTCTTC.

This rearrangement joins TRBV4-1 to TRBJ1-4, with D unresolved. Germline V CDR1 and CDR2: MGHRA, YSYEKL. The CDR3 loop spans 14 amino acids. With 2 bases removed from V and 0 bases from J, the gap between germline ends came to 4 bases. The CDR3 nucleotides read TGCGCCAGCAGCCAACCTGCAACTAATGAAAAACTGTTTTTT. This codes for CASSQPATNEKLFF.

CDR3 amino acids: CASSHGQGTYEQYF. The CDR3 nucleotides read TGTGCCAGCAGTCACGGACAGGGAACCTACGAGCAGTACTTC. The rearrangement uses TRBV27 and TRBJ2-7; 8 bases align to TRBD1. Trimming took 5 bases from V and 2 from J; bases not matched to a gene: 5. This CDR3 has 14 amino acids. CDR1 MNHEY and CDR2 SMNVEV come from the germline V gene (reference sequence).

This chain uses TRBV24-1 with TRBJ2-5, with 8 bases that match TRBD1. The CDR3 is made up of 13 amino acids. Germline CDR1 KGHDR, CDR2 SFDVKD. The J segment lost 4 bases and the V segment lost 5 bases, leaving 2 bases of the junction unmatched. The CDR3 DNA reads TGTGCCACCAGTGGAGACAGGGGAGAGACCCAGTACTTC. Protein sequence: CATSGDRGETQYF.

The genes are TRBV11-1 and TRBJ2-5; no clear D gene. The length of the CDR3 is 13 residues. Per germline, CDR1 SGHAT and CDR2 FQDESV (reference sequence). V dropped 2 bases and J dropped 5 bases, with 9 bases sitting between them. The CDR3 loop is CASSLQDVETQYF. CDR3 in DNA: TGTGCCAGCAGCTTACAGGATGTTGAGACCCAGTACTTC.

This rearrangement joins TRBV19 to TRBJ1-5; 7 bases align to TRBD1. CDR1 LNHDA and CDR2 SQIVND come from the germline V gene (reference sequence). CDR3 length: 17 amino acids. J gave up 0 bases and V 5 bases, and 10 bases lay outside the gene matches. CDR3 nucleotides: TGTGCCAGTAGTGCTCGACAGGGATTTTATAGCAATCAGCCCCAGCATTTT. Amino acid sequence: CASSARQGFYSNQPQHF. Supplemented by reference TRBV19 and TRBJ1-5, the full variable domain reads DGGITQSPKYLFRKEGQNVTLSCEQNLNHDAMYWYRQDPGQGLRLIYYSQIVNDFQKGDIAEGYSVSREKKESFPLTVTSAQKNPTAFYLCASSARQGFYSNQPQHFGDGTRLSIL.

This chain uses TRBV7-2 with TRBJ1-3; 9 bases line up with TRBD1. CDR3 length: 16 residues. Looked up from germline, CDR1 is SGHTA and CDR2 is FQGNSA. After removal of 6 bases from V and 4 bases from J, the junction contained 10 bases not matched to a gene. CDR3 sequence (DNA): TGTGCCAGCAGATATAACAGGGGGCGCTCAGGAAACACCATATATTTT. It translates to CASRYNRGRSGNTIYF.

This rearrangement joins TRBV10-3 to TRBJ1-5, with D possibly being TRBD1 (5 bases). The ends were cut back, 2 bases at V and 4 bases at J, with 12 bases in the middle. The CDR3 contains 15 residues. Per germline, CDR1 ENHRY and CDR2 SYGVKD. The CDR3, as DNA: TGTGCCATCAGTGAGAGTTCCCAGGGTAATCAGCCCCAGCATTTT. Its translation: CAISESSQGNQPQHF.

This sequence joins TRBV7-2 and TRBJ2-6; unclear D gene. CDR3 length equals 15 residues. Germline V lookup: CDR1 SGHTA, CDR2 FQGNSA. Trimming removed 0 bases at V and 1 base at J, with 4 bases between. The CDR3 sequence is CASSLAASGANVLTF. CDR3 nucleotide sequence: TGTGCCAGCAGCTTAGCGGCTTCTGGGGCCAACGTCCTGACTTTC.

V and J are TRBV29-1 and TRBJ1-1; 7 positions agree with TRBD1. Germline V gene data show CDR1 as SQVTM and CDR2 as ANQGSEA. The CDR3 is made up of 13 amino acids. The V and J ends lost 6 bases and 1 base, in that order; junction bases with no gene match: 5. CDR3 sequence: CSVDRQGNTEAFF. The CDR3, as DNA: TGCAGCGTCGATAGACAGGGGAACACTGAAGCTTTCTTT.

The chain joins TRBV6-6 to TRBJ1-2, with 9 bases aligning to TRBD1. The length of the CDR3 is 15 residues. J was trimmed by 8 bases and V by 2 bases; bases with no gene match: 9. Germline CDR1 reads MNHNY; CDR2 reads SVGAGI (reference sequence). In nucleotides, the CDR3 is TGTGCCAGCAGTTACCAGTTCACAGGGGGCGACGGCTACACCTTC. Translating gives CASSYQFTGGDGYTF.

The chain has TRBV19 and TRBJ2-1; 8 bases map to TRBD2. The germline V gene has CDR1 LNHDA and CDR2 SQIVND (reference sequence). V was clipped by 3 bases and J by 0 bases; unmatched bases: 4. The CDR3 covers 16 residues. The CDR3 bases are TGTGCCAGTAGTATCGCACTAGCGGTCTCCTACAATGAGCAGTTCTTC. Amino acid sequence: CASSIALAVSYNEQFF. The whole variable domain, remainder taken from reference TRBV19 and TRBJ2-1, is DGGITQSPKYLFRKEGQNVTLSCEQNLNHDAMYWYRQDPGQGLRLIYYSQIVNDFQKGDIAEGYSVSREKKESFPLTVTSAQKNPTAFYLCASSIALAVSYNEQFFGPGTRLTVL.

This chain uses TRBV3-1 (or the pseudogene TRBV3-2) with TRBJ2-2, with D perhaps TRBD1 (6 bases). The germline V gene has CDR1 LGHDT and CDR2 YNNKEL (reference sequence). This CDR3 comprises 14 residues. V was cut by 4 bases and J by 6 bases, with 12 bases left in between. Here the CDR3 DNA reads TGTGCCAGCAGCCTCTGGACAGAAGCCGGGGAGCTGTTTTTT. Its translation is CASSLWTEAGELFF.

In this sample, this clone turned up once. The chain recombines TRBV6-5 with TRBJ1-2; possible D gene TRBD1, 6 bases. The germline V and J ends were trimmed by 4 bases and 3 bases, with 9 bases remaining between them. The CDR3 spans 13 residues. The germline CDR1 and CDR2 sequences are MNHEY and SVGAGI. The DNA of the CDR3 is TGTGCCAGCAGTTCCAAGGGGGACTATGGCTACACCTTC. Its translation is CASSSKGDYGYTF.

The chain couples TRBV7-9 to TRBJ2-4; 8 bases line up with TRBD2. V was clipped by 3 bases and J by 0 bases; unmatched bases: 4. Germline assignment: CDR1 SEHNR and CDR2 FQNEAQ (reference sequence). This CDR3 has 16 residues. DNA for the CDR3: TGTGCCAGCAGCTTGGTCCTAGCGGGAGCCAAAAACATTCAGTACTTC. Translated: CASSLVLAGAKNIQYF.

J is TRBJ2-2 and V is TRBV4-3; 12 positions agree with TRBD2. The CDR3 loop spans 17 amino acids. From germline, CDR1 is LGHNA and CDR2 YSLEER. Trimming at V came to 4 bases and at J to 2 bases, leaving 5 bases not matched to a gene. CDR3: CASSRQTSGGNTGELFF. The CDR3 nucleotides read TGCGCCAGCAGCCGACAGACTAGCGGGGGCAACACCGGGGAGCTGTTTTTT.

The V call is TRBV3-1 (or the pseudogene TRBV3-2), the J call TRBJ1-5; D is unresolved. Germline loops: CDR1 LGHDT, CDR2 YNNKEL (reference sequence). Trimming stripped 4 bases from V and 7 bases from J, with 14 bases between. The CDR3 is made up of 14 amino acids. CDR3 amino acids: CASSPSPGGQPQHF. The CDR3 bases are TGTGCCAGCAGCCCCTCGCCCGGAGGGCAGCCCCAGCATTTT.

The rearrangement uses TRBV6-5 and TRBJ2-1, with D maybe TRBD1 (5 bases). CDR3 length: 16 residues. The V gene's germline CDR1 is MNHEY and CDR2 SVGAGI. With 0 bases removed from V and 7 bases from J, the gap between germline ends came to 16 bases. As DNA, the CDR3 is TGTGCCAGCAGTTACTCGTACTCACAAAAGGGGAATGAGCAGTTCTTC. It codes for CASSYSYSQKGNEQFF.

The chain recombines TRBV9 with TRBJ2-3; no definite D call. Per the germline V gene, CDR1 is SGDLS and CDR2 is YYNGEE. V was cut by 0 bases and J by 1 base, with 6 bases left in between. This CDR3 is 14 amino acids long. CDR3 sequence: CASSVAFRTDTQYF. The CDR3 coding sequence is TGTGCCAGCAGCGTAGCTTTTCGCACAGATACGCAGTATTTT. The whole variable domain, remainder taken from reference TRBV9 and TRBJ2-3, is DSGVTQTPKHLITATGQRVTLRCSPRSGDLSVYWYQQSLDQGLQFLIQYYNGEERAKGNILERFSAQQFPDLHSELNLSSLELGDSALYFCASSVAFRTDTQYFGPGTRLTVL.

The rearrangement uses TRBV19 and TRBJ2-1; 7 bases align to TRBD1. From germline, CDR1 is LNHDA and CDR2 SQIVND (reference sequence). Losses at the gene ends were 5 bases for V and 5 bases for J; bases not matched to a gene: 9. The CDR3 contains 15 residues. The CDR3 region is CASSPRQGGHNEQFF. The CDR3 DNA is TGTGCCAGTAGTCCAAGACAGGGTGGGCACAATGAGCAGTTCTTC.

The chain employs TRBV11-2 and TRBJ2-7; tentatively, D is TRBD1 (6 bases). The CDR3 spans 14 residues. CDR1 SGHAT and CDR2 FQNNGV come from the germline V gene. V lost 6 bases to trimming and J lost 2 bases, with 14 bases between them. The CDR3 spells CASRGSDRTYEQYF. In DNA form, the CDR3 reads TGTGCCAGCAGGGGCTCTGACAGGACCTACGAGCAGTACTTC.

The V call is TRBV5-1, the J call TRBJ1-6; no reliable D call. CDR3 length: 14 residues. Per germline, CDR1 SGHRS and CDR2 YFSETQ. V was clipped by 2 bases and J by 8 bases, with 11 bases between them. The CDR3 loop reads CASSFKGGDSPLHF. In DNA, the CDR3 is TGCGCCAGCAGCTTCAAAGGAGGCGATTCACCCCTCCACTTT.

V is TRBV30 and J is TRBJ1-5, with D unclear. CDR3 size: 13 residues. V gave up 2 bases and J gave up 2 bases, with 7 bases separating them. In germline, CDR1 is GTSNPN, CDR2 SVGIG (reference sequence). This chain's CDR3 is CAWSFEGNQPQHF. For the CDR3, the DNA is TGTGCCTGGAGTTTTGAGGGCAATCAGCCCCAGCATTTT.

The CDR3: CASSQGVVAGGTDTQYF. The CDR3 DNA follows: TGTGCCAGCAGCCAAGGGGTGGTAGCGGGGGGGACAGATACGCAGTATTTT. This rearrangement joins TRBV3-1 (or the pseudogene TRBV3-2) to TRBJ2-3, with 11 bases that match TRBD2. The length of the CDR3 is 17 residues. Per the germline V gene, CDR1 is LGHDT and CDR2 is YNNKEL (reference sequence). The V and J ends lost 1 base and 3 bases, in that order; junction bases with no gene match: 6.

The chain carries TRBV7-6 and TRBJ2-1; 8 positions agree with TRBD2. V lost 5 bases to trimming and J lost 5 bases; unmatched junction nucleotides: 2. The germline V gene has CDR1 SGHVS and CDR2 FNYEAQ. There are 13 residues in the CDR3. CDR3 protein: CASSGSGDNEQFF. CDR3 bases: TGTGCCAGCAGCGGTAGCGGGGACAATGAGCAGTTCTTC. Looking up the rest from reference TRBV7-6 and TRBJ2-1 gives the full variable domain: GAGVSQSPRYKVTKRGQDVALRCDPISGHVSLYWYRQALGQGPEFLTYFNYEAQQDKSGLPNDRFSAERPEGSISTLTIQRTEQRDSAMYRCASSGSGDNEQFFGPGTRLTVL.

This rearrangement joins TRBV2 to TRBJ1-1, with 9 bases fitting TRBD1. The CDR3 spans 14 residues. V shed 11 bases, J shed 5 bases, and the junction held 12 bases outside the gene matches. The germline V gene encodes CDR1 SNHLY and CDR2 FYNNEI. DNA of the CDR3: TGTGCCGGATCACGACAGGGGGGGAATACTGAAGCTTTCTTT. As protein: CAGSRQGGNTEAFF.

V is TRBV29-1 and J is TRBJ2-2; TRBD1 agrees at 10 bases. This CDR3 is built from 13 residues. Germline-derived CDR1 and CDR2 are SQVTM and ANQGSEA. J lost 6 bases, V lost 6 bases, and 4 bases had no gene match. Here the CDR3 DNA reads TGCAGCGTCCAAGGGACAGGGGCCGGGGAGCTGTTTTTT. It specifies CSVQGTGAGELFF.

The chain recombines TRBV2 with TRBJ2-4; perhaps TRBD1 as D (6 bases). V lost 7 bases to trimming and J lost 0 bases, with 13 bases between them. Germline V gene sequence: CDR1 SNHLY, CDR2 FYNNEI. This CDR3 spans 15 amino acids. Here the CDR3 DNA reads TGTGCCAGCAATGGACAGAAGATAGCCAAAAACATTCAGTACTTC. Residues: CASNGQKIAKNIQYF.

J is TRBJ2-1 and V is TRBV5-1; D gene uncertain. Between the trimmed V and J ends, which lost 4 bases and 5 bases, there was a span of 16 bases. The CDR3 runs to 15 residues. Germline CDR1 reads SGHRS; CDR2 reads YFSETQ. CDR3 bases: TGCGCCAGCAGCCCTACCGGTCCGGCGGACAATGAGCAGTTCTTC. Residues: CASSPTGPADNEQFF.

The chain links TRBV18 to TRBJ1-3, with D possibly matching TRBD1 (6 bases). Germline values: CDR1 KGHSH, CDR2 LQKENI. This CDR3 region has 17 residues. V lost 2 bases, J lost 4 bases, and 18 bases lay in between. CDR3 protein: CASSPNDGGADGNTIYF. DNA of the CDR3: TGTGCCAGCTCACCAAATGATGGGGGCGCCGACGGAAACACCATATATTTT.